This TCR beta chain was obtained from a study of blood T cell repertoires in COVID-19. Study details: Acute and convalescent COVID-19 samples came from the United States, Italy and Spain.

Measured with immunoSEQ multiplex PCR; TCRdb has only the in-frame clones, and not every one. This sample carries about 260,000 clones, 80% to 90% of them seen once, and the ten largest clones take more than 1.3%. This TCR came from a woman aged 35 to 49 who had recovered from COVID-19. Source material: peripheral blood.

The CDR3 DNA reads TGTGCCAGCAGTTCCCAGGGTTACAATGAGCAGTTCTTC. Its protein is CASSSQGYNEQFF. The chain links TRBV11-3 to TRBJ2-1, with a tentative D call TRBD1 (5 bases). With 6 bases removed from V and 4 bases from J, the gap between germline ends came to 10 bases. Germline CDR1 reads SGHNT; CDR2 reads YENEEA. The CDR3 is 13 amino acids. The full variable domain, completed using reference TRBV11-3 and TRBJ2-1, is EAGVVQSPRYKIIEKKQPVAFWCNPISGHNTLYWYLQNLGQGPELLIRYENEEAVDDSQLPKDRFSAERLKGVDSTLKIQPAELGDSAVYLCASSSQGYNEQFFGPGTRLTVL.